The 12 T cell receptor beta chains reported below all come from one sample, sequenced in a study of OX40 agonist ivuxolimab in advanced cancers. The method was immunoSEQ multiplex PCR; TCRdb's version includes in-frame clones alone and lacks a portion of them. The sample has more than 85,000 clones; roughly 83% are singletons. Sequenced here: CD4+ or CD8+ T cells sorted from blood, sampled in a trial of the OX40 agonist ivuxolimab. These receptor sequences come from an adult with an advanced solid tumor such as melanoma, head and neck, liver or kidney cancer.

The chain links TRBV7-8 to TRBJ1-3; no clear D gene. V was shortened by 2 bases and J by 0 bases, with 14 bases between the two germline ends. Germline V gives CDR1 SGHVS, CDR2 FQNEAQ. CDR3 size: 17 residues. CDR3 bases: TGTGCCAGCAGCTTAACAGACCGGAACCCCTCTGGAAACACCATATATTTT. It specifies CASSLTDRNPSGNTIYF.

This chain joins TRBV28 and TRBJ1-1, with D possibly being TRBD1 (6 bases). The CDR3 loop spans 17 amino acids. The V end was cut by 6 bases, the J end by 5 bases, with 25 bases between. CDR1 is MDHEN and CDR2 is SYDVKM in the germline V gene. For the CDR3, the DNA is TGTGCCAGCAGCCCAAGGGGAGCACAGGGTTATCGGACTGAAGCTTTCTTT. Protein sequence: CASSPRGAQGYRTEAFF. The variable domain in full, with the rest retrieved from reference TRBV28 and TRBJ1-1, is DVKVTQSSRYLVKRTGEKVFLECVQDMDHENMFWYRQDPGLGLRLIYFSYDVKMKEKGDIPEGYSVSREKKERFSLILESASTNQTSMYLCASSPRGAQGYRTEAFFGQGTRLTVV.

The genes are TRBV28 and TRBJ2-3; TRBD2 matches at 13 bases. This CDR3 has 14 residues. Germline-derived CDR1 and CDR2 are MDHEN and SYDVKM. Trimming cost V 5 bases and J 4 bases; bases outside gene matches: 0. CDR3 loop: CASSTSGGADTQYF. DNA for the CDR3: TGTGCCAGCAGTACTAGCGGGGGGGCAGATACGCAGTATTTT.

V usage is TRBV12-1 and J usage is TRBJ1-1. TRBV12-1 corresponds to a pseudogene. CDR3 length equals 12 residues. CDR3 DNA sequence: TGTGCCAGCAGCGCTCCGAACACTGAAGCTTTCTTT. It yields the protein CASSAPNTEAFF.

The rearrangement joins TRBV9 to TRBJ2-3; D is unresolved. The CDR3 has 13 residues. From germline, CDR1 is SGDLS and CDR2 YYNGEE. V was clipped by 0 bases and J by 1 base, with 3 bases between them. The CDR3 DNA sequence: TGTGCCAGCAGCGTAGATCGCACAGATACGCAGTATTTT. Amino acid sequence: CASSVDRTDTQYF. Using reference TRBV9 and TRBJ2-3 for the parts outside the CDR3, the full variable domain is DSGVTQTPKHLITATGQRVTLRCSPRSGDLSVYWYQQSLDQGLQFLIQYYNGEERAKGNILERFSAQQFPDLHSELNLSSLELGDSALYFCASSVDRTDTQYFGPGTRLTVL.

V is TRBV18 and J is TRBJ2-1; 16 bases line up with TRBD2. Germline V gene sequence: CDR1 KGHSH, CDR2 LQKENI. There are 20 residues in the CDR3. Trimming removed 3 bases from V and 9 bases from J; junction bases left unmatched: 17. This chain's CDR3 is CASSPSRQGLAGGPVGEQFF. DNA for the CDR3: TGTGCCAGCTCACCCTCAAGACAGGGACTAGCGGGGGGGCCGGTCGGTGAGCAGTTCTTC.

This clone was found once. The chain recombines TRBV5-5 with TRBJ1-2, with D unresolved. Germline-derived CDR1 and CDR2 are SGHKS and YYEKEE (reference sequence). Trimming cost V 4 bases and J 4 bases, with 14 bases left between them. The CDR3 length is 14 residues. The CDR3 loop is CASSGGNTGYGYTF. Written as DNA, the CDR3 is TGTGCCAGCAGCGGCGGAAACACGGGCTATGGCTACACCTTC.

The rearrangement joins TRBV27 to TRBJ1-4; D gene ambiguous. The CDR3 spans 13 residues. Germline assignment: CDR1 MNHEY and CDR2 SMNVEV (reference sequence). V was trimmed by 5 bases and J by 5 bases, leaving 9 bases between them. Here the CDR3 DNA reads TGTGCCAGCAGTCCCAGTCCCAATGAAAAACTGTTTTTT. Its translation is CASSPSPNEKLFF.

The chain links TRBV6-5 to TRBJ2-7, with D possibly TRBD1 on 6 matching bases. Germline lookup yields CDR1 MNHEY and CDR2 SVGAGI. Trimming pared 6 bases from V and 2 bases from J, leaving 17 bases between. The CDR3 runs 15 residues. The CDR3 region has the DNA TGTGCCAGCAGGGACGGGACATTAGGACCCTACGAGCAGTACTTC. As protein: CASRDGTLGPYEQYF.

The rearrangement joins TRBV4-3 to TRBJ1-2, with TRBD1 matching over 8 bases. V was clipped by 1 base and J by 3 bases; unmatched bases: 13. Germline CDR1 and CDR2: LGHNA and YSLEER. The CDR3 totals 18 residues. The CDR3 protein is CASSQGRDRRDIDYGYTF. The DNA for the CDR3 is TGCGCCAGCAGCCAAGGAAGGGACAGGAGGGACATTGACTATGGCTACACCTTC.

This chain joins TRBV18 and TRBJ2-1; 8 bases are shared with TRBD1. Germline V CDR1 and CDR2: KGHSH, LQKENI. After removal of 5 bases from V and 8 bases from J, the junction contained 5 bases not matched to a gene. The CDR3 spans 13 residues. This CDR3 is CASSTDRAYEQFF. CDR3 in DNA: TGTGCCAGCTCAACGGACAGGGCCTATGAGCAGTTCTTC.

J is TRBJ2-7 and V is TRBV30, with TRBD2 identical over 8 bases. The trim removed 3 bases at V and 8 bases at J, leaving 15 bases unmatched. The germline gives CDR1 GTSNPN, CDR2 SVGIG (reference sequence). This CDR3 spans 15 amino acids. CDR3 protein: CAWSQGLVAAKKQYF. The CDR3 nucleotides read TGTGCCTGGAGCCAGGGACTAGTCGCCGCAAAAAAGCAGTACTTC.